One sample yielded the 11 T cell receptor beta chains listed below, sequenced in a study of memory CD4+ T cells and cytomegalovirus serostatus. Single viable CD3+CD4+CD8-CD45RO+ cells were sorted as the memory CD4+ T cells. Sequenced by immunoSEQ multiplex PCR; TCRdb stores in-frame clones only, minus some. This repertoire shows approximately 61,000 clones, approximately 85% found once; its top ten account for more than 0.8%. The specimen sequenced was memory CD4+ T cells from blood. Receptor source: an adult in good health and CMV-seronegative.

The genes are TRBV30 and TRBJ2-3, with 16 positions matching TRBD2. V shed 2 bases, J shed 6 bases, and the junction held 11 bases outside the gene matches. CDR3 length: 18 amino acids. CDR1 and CDR2 (germline): GTSNPN, SVGIG (reference sequence). In DNA form, the CDR3 reads TGTGCCTGGAGTTCCGGGACTAGCGGGAGGGGCTTCCTGGATACGCAGTATTTT. The encoded protein is CAWSSGTSGRGFLDTQYF.

This clone was picked up a small number of times. Other DNA sequences of this sample code for an identical CDR3. V and J are TRBV30 and TRBJ1-5, with TRBD1 as a possible D gene (5 bases). Deletions cut 3 bases from V and 4 bases from J, with 7 bases between. Germline CDR1 reads GTSNPN; CDR2 reads SVGIG (reference sequence). This CDR3 is built from 12 residues. The CDR3 here is CAWSGGNQPQHF. The DNA of the CDR3 is TGTGCCTGGAGCGGGGGGAATCAGCCCCAGCATTTT. Full variable domain (remainder filled in from reference TRBV30 and TRBJ1-5): SQTIHQWPATLVQPVGSPLSLECTVEGTSNPNLYWYRQAAGRGLQLLFYSVGIGQISSEVPQNLSASRPQDRQFILSSKKLLLSDSGFYLCAWSGGNQPQHFGDGTRLSIL.

V and J are TRBV27 and TRBJ1-1, with unresolved D. Deletions cut 4 bases from V and 1 base from J, with 7 bases between. From germline, CDR1 is MNHEY and CDR2 SMNVEV (reference sequence). The CDR3 has 13 residues. The CDR3 DNA follows: TGTGCCAGCAGTTCTACGGGGAACACTGAAGCTTTCTTT. Translation: CASSSTGNTEAFF.

This clone was seen once. This rearrangement joins TRBV19 to TRBJ2-5; 7 bases match TRBD2. The CDR3 totals 17 residues. V was pared by 3 bases and J by 4 bases, with 14 bases of the junction left unmatched. Germline CDR1 reads LNHDA; CDR2 reads SQIVND (reference sequence). CDR3 loop: CASSISWRVAGRETQYF. In nucleotides, the CDR3 is TGTGCCAGTAGTATCAGTTGGAGAGTAGCGGGTCGAGAGACCCAGTACTTC.

The chain has TRBV27 and TRBJ2-7; 8 nucleotides agree with TRBD1. This CDR3 has 15 residues. After removal of 2 bases from V and 2 bases from J, the junction contained 5 bases not matched to a gene. Germline V gene data show CDR1 as MNHEY and CDR2 as SMNVEV (reference sequence). The CDR3 bases are TGTGCCAGCAGTTTACAGGGGGCGTCCACCTACGAGCAGTACTTC. Its translation: CASSLQGASTYEQYF.

The chain couples TRBV28 to TRBJ2-1; D is perhaps TRBD1 (6 bases). CDR3 length: 12 residues. Germline assignment: CDR1 MDHEN and CDR2 SYDVKM. With 6 bases removed from V and 12 bases from J, the gap between germline ends came to 15 bases. CDR3 DNA sequence: TGTGCCAGCAGATCAGGGGCTGATGTGCAGTTCTTC. It yields the protein CASRSGADVQFF. Drawing the rest from reference TRBV28 and TRBJ2-1, the complete variable domain is DVKVTQSSRYLVKRTGEKVFLECVQDMDHENMFWYRQDPGLGLRLIYFSYDVKMKEKGDIPEGYSVSREKKERFSLILESASTNQTSMYLCASRSGADVQFFGPGTRLTVL.

V gene TRBV4-1 combines with J gene TRBJ2-5, with D perhaps matching TRBD1 or TRBD2 (5 bases each). Deletions cut 6 bases from V and 12 bases from J, with 14 bases between. Per the germline V gene, CDR1 is MGHRA and CDR2 is YSYEKL. This CDR3 is built from 11 residues. The chain's CDR3 is CASSRDGAKYF. In nucleotides, the CDR3 is TGCGCCAGCAGTCGTGACGGGGCAAAGTACTTC.

This chain connects TRBV2 to TRBJ2-1; D is ambiguous. CDR3 size: 16 residues. Germline V gene data show CDR1 as SNHLY and CDR2 as FYNNEI. Trimming cost V 2 bases and J 0 bases, with 11 bases left between them. Here the CDR3 reads CASSETRPSSYNEQFF. In DNA form, the CDR3 reads TGTGCCAGCAGTGAAACCCGACCGAGCTCCTACAATGAGCAGTTCTTC.

The rearrangement uses TRBV28 and TRBJ1-2; possibly TRBD1 for D (5 bases). Germline CDR1 and CDR2: MDHEN and SYDVKM. The CDR3 has 14 residues. Trimming shortened V by 6 bases and J by 0 bases, and 11 bases separated the two germline ends. The CDR3 nucleotides read TGTGCCAGCAGGTGGGACCTCGCTAACTATGGCTACACCTTC. This translates into CASRWDLANYGYTF.

The chain employs TRBV18 and TRBJ2-1; D is unresolved. Germline V gene sequence: CDR1 KGHSH, CDR2 LQKENI. This CDR3 spans 12 amino acids. Trimming took 4 bases from V and 4 from J, leaving 5 bases between them. The CDR3 loop is CASSLRYNEQFF. The CDR3 bases are TGTGCCAGCTCACTAAGATACAATGAGCAGTTCTTC.

This clone appeared a few times. The gene calls are TRBV7-6 and TRBJ1-5, with a possible D match to TRBD1 (6 bases). CDR1 SGHVS and CDR2 FNYEAQ come from the germline V gene. CDR3 length: 16 amino acids. Trimming shortened V by 6 bases and J by 1 base, and 16 bases separated the two germline ends. This CDR3 reads CASSSGTTESNQPQHF. CDR3 coding DNA: TGTGCCAGCAGTTCCGGGACAACTGAGAGCAATCAGCCCCAGCATTTT.